Listed below are T cell receptor beta chains from one sample, sequenced in a study of blood T cell repertoires in COVID-19. This table comes from immunoSEQ multiplex PCR, and its TCRdb copy is limited to in-frame clones, with some not included. The profile covers 250,000 or so clones, with just over 85% appearing a single time and about 3% taken by the ten largest. What was sequenced was peripheral blood. Receptors originate from a woman aged 30 to 39 with active or convalescent COVID-19. The CDR3 runs from the conserved cysteine through the conserved F or W. The D gene is left open where the match is weak. Clone size is not always given. Where it is, it says once, few, many or a class for expanded clones.

j_call d_call clone_size v_call cdr3_aa cdr3_nt
TRBJ1-5 - - TRBV13 CASSLTGHWEKTVHNQPQHF TGTGCCAGCAGCTTAACCGGTCATTGGGAAAAGACAGTACATAATCAGCCCCAGCATTTT
TRBJ1-1 - few TRBV2 CATEQGNTEAFF TGTGCCACCGAACAGGGTAACACTGAAGCTTTCTTT
TRBJ2-7 - - TRBV19 CASSINPGGLYEQYF TGTGCCAGTAGTATAAACCCTGGAGGACTTTACGAGCAGTACTTC
TRBJ1-2 - few TRBV5-5 CASSLTADGYTF TGTGCCAGCAGCTTGACAGCGGATGGCTACACCTTC
TRBJ1-2 - - TRBV14 CASSQTTTDGYTF TGTGCCAGCAGCCAGACGACAACGGATGGCTACACCTTC
TRBJ1-5 TRBD1 - TRBV6-5 CASRQGNQPQHF TGTGCCAGCAGACAGGGGAATCAGCCCCAGCATTTT
TRBJ1-5 TRBD1 - TRBV25-1 CASSGTGDGNQPQHF TGTGCCAGCAGTGGGACAGGGGATGGCAATCAGCCCCAGCATTTT
TRBJ1-2 - - TRBV5-5 CASSLSIGQNNYGYTF TGTGCCAGCAGCCTGTCGATCGGACAGAATAACTATGGCTACACCTTC
TRBJ2-1 - - TRBV24-1 CATSGGGAGGNFFSYNEQFF TGTGCCACCAGTGGAGGTGGGGCAGGGGGGAATTTTTTTTCCTACAATGAGCAGTTCTTC
TRBJ1-2 TRBD1 - TRBV27 CASRPGQGARYGYTF TGTGCCAGCAGACCGGGACAGGGGGCGAGGTATGGCTACACCTTC
TRBJ1-2 - - TRBV24-1 CATSDPNRDYTF TGTGCCACCAGTGATCCTAACAGGGACTACACCTTC
TRBJ2-1 TRBD1 - TRBV10-3 CAISTGDRNEQFF TGTGCCATCAGCACAGGGGATCGCAATGAGCAGTTCTTC
TRBJ1-5 - - TRBV6-1 CASSEDLGQRNQPQHF TGTGCCAGCAGTGAGGATCTTGGACAGAGAAATCAGCCCCAGCATTTT
TRBJ1-6 - - TRBV11-3 CASSLTVVGPLHF TGTGCCAGCAGCTTAACAGTCGTCGGTCCCCTCCACTTT
TRBJ2-3 - - TRBV6-6 CASTPSLDTQYF TGTGCCAGCACCCCTAGCCTAGATACGCAGTATTTT
TRBJ1-4 TRBD1 - TRBV3-1/TRBV3-2 CASSQGAGTGTEKLFF TGTGCCAGCAGCCAAGGGGCCGGGACAGGTACTGAAAAACTGTTTTTT
TRBJ1-1 - - TRBV12-5 CASGPPGFMNTEAFF TGTGCTAGTGGTCCACCGGGATTCATGAACACTGAAGCTTTCTTT
TRBJ1-3 TRBD1 - TRBV5-3 CARIRNRGIGGNTIYF TGTGCCAGAATAAGAAACAGGGGAATAGGGGGAAACACCATATATTTT
TRBJ1-5 - - TRBV19 CASSRVRGLPQHF TGTGCCAGTAGTCGGGTCAGGGGATTGCCCCAGCATTTT
TRBJ1-6 TRBD1 - TRBV30 CAWSRDRIERSPLHF TGTGCCTGGTCCCGGGACAGGATCGAGCGTTCACCCCTCCACTTT
TRBJ1-1 - - TRBV5-8 CASSDGGRAMNTEAFF TGTGCCAGCAGCGACGGGGGGAGAGCCATGAACACTGAAGCTTTCTTT
TRBJ2-7 TRBD1 - TRBV6-5 CASSYSRQGHSYEQYF TGTGCCAGCAGTTACTCACGACAGGGCCACTCCTACGAGCAGTACTTC
TRBJ1-5 - - TRBV19 CASSQTGDSNQPQHF TGTGCCAGTAGTCAGACGGGGGACAGCAATCAGCCCCAGCATTTT